Listed here are 28 T cell receptor beta chains from one sample, sequenced in a study of Graves' ophthalmopathy and Graves' hyperthyroidism (dated by TCRdb to 2017 to 2018). TCRdb lists the instrument as Illumina HiSeq 2000. For repertoire sequencing, the TCR beta CDR3 regions were amplified from RNA transcripts. A first-round RT-PCR used HTBI primers with the Qiagen OneStep RT-PCR kit, followed by a second-round multiplex PCR, size selection and purification. TCRdb handled the public reads itself, with Q25 trimming in fastp and clone calling in MiXCR, and kept productive beta chains. When rows share a CDR3 protein, they turn into one entry using the most common DNA and genes. Counted in this sample were approximately 700,000 distinct CDR3 sequences; roughly two fifths of them appeared once. 3.3% of the sample is held by the ten biggest clonotypes. Sequenced input: peripheral blood. The receptors were sampled from an adult man with Graves' ophthalmopathy.

The J gene is TRBJ2-7, the V gene TRBV5-6; possible D gene TRBD1, 5 bases. V lost 3 bases and J 6 bases, leaving 10 bases between the germline ends. CDR3 size: 12 residues. Germline V gene data show CDR1 as SGHDT and CDR2 as YYEEEE. The CDR3 nucleotides are TGTGCCAGCAGCTGGTTGGACACCGAGCAGTACTTC. Amino acids: CASSWLDTEQYF.

This clonotype was found many times. The J gene is TRBJ1-4, the V gene TRBV2; D ambiguous. V was clipped by 6 bases and J by 5 bases, with 19 bases between them. Germline V lookup: CDR1 SNHLY, CDR2 FYNNEI. This CDR3 is 16 amino acids long. CDR3: CASSPPDVLRNEKLFF. Here the CDR3 DNA reads TGTGCCAGCAGCCCGCCGGACGTCCTAAGGAATGAAAAACTGTTTTTT.

V is TRBV5-1 and J is TRBJ2-5; TRBD2 is a possible D gene (7 bases). Germline-derived CDR1 and CDR2 are SGHRS and YFSETQ. CDR3 length: 15 residues. V was clipped by 0 bases and J by 5 bases, with 14 bases between them. For the CDR3, the DNA is TGCGCCAGCAGCTTGGCCCCGGGGGGCCGGGAGACCCAGTACTTC. It codes for CASSLAPGGRETQYF.

This clonotype has more than one count but fewer than ten. At one end, the junction sequence differs from germline, possibly due to a read error. The chain employs TRBV10-3 and TRBJ1-2, with a tentative D call TRBD1 (5 bases). CDR3 length: 14 residues. Germline CDR1 is ENHRY and CDR2 is SYGVKD. This CDR3 reads CASSGRDGKGGYTF. The CDR3 DNA is TGTGCCAGCAGTGGACGGGACGGAAAGGGTGGCTACACCTTC.

The chain joins TRBV7-2 to TRBJ2-4; maybe TRBD2 (7 bases). Trimming took 5 bases from V and 6 from J, leaving 17 bases between them. The V gene's germline CDR1 is SGHTA and CDR2 FQGNSA. The CDR3 extends over 15 amino acids. The CDR3 reads CASSPQTSRGNIQYF. The DNA of the CDR3 is TGTGCCAGCAGCCCTCAGACTAGCAGGGGAAACATTCAGTACTTC.

This clonotype occurred many times. This chain uses TRBV4-3 with TRBJ2-7; the D gene could be TRBD1 or TRBD2 (5 bases each). The CDR3 contains 14 residues. The V and J ends lost 4 bases and 5 bases respectively, with 15 bases between them. CDR1 LGHNA and CDR2 YSLEER come from the germline V gene. The CDR3 DNA reads TGCGCCAGCAGCCGGGACCGGGTTAGGCACGAGCAGTACTTC. Protein sequence: CASSRDRVRHEQYF.

This clonotype occurred a few times. This chain joins TRBV30 and TRBJ1-6, with 10 bases fitting TRBD1. The CDR3 covers 13 residues. J was trimmed by 10 bases and V by 2 bases; bases with no gene match: 2. Germline lookup yields CDR1 GTSNPN and CDR2 SVGIG (reference sequence). The CDR3 nucleotides read TGTGCCTGGAGTCCGGGACAGGGGTCACCCCTCCACTTT. This gives the protein CAWSPGQGSPLHF.

This clonotype was found many times. This rearrangement joins TRBV7-9 to TRBJ1-2; D gene uncertain. Per germline, CDR1 SEHNR and CDR2 FQNEAQ (reference sequence). This CDR3 is 16 amino acids long. Trimming removed 5 bases from V and 4 bases from J, with 20 bases in between. The CDR3 DNA is TGTGCCAGCAGCAAAAGCAGTCAGGAGCAGGTCTATGGCTACACCTTC. Translation: CASSKSSQEQVYGYTF. Based on the CDR3 plus reference TRBV7-9 and TRBJ1-2, the full variable domain is DTGVSQNPRHKITKRGQNVTFRCDPISEHNRLYWYRQTLGQGPEFLTYFQNEAQLEKSRLLSDRFSAERPKGSFSTLEIQRTEQGDSAMYLCASSKSSQEQVYGYTFGSGTRLTVV.

This clonotype was detected many times. The V and J genes are TRBV7-8 and TRBJ2-7, with D maybe TRBD2 (5 bases). Germline CDR1 reads SGHVS; CDR2 reads FQNEAQ. Trimming took off 2 bases at V and 6 bases at J, with 8 bases between the two ends. The CDR3 runs 12 residues. The CDR3 loop reads CASSLLGLEQYF. The CDR3 region has the DNA TGTGCCAGCAGCTTATTAGGACTCGAGCAGTACTTC.

The sample holds many counts of this clonotype. The chain is built from TRBV29-1 and TRBJ2-7; 11 nucleotides line up with TRBD2. Germline CDR1 and CDR2: SQVTM and ANQGSEA. The V segment lost 6 bases and the J segment 3 bases; nucleotides outside the gene matches: 1. The CDR3 covers 12 residues. The CDR3 sequence: CSVTSGVYEQYF. CDR3 in DNA: TGCAGCGTGACTAGCGGGGTCTACGAGCAGTACTTC.

This clonotype was seen many times. The J gene is TRBJ1-1, the V gene TRBV18, with D hard to call. The germline V and J ends were trimmed by 8 bases and 2 bases, with 12 bases remaining between them. In germline, CDR1 is KGHSH, CDR2 LQKENI. The CDR3 covers 13 residues. The CDR3 bases are TGTGCCAGCAGTCCTCCTAGAAACACTGAAGCTTTCTTT. Translating gives CASSPPRNTEAFF.

V usage is TRBV7-9 and J usage is TRBJ1-5, with D hard to call. V lost 4 bases and J lost 14, with 21 bases in between. The length of the CDR3 is 14 residues. Germline V gives CDR1 SEHNR, CDR2 FQNEAQ (reference sequence). The CDR3 DNA reads as TGTGCCAGCAGCTCAAGGACGGGAAGTGAGTACGAGCATTTT. Translating it yields CASSSRTGSEYEHF.

A word on this clonotype: At one end the junction does not follow the germline gene, possibly because of a read error. The chain recombines TRBV15 with TRBJ2-6, with no clear D. The germline V gene encodes CDR1 LNHNV and CDR2 YYDKDF (reference sequence). The length of the CDR3 is 18 residues. This chain's CDR3 is CAASSPEPYNSGANVLTF. The CDR3 DNA reads as TGTGCCGCCAGCAGCCCAGAGCCCTATAACTCTGGGGCCAACGTCCTGACTTTC.

The chain uses TRBV2 and TRBJ2-5; D is possibly TRBD1 (5 bases). The ends were cut back, 8 bases at V and 5 bases at J, with 12 bases in the middle. Germline loops: CDR1 SNHLY, CDR2 FYNNEI. The CDR3 sequence is 12 residues long. The CDR3 bases are TGTGCCAGCCCGACAGCATGGGAGACCCAGTACTTC. Encoded protein: CASPTAWETQYF. The complete variable domain, with remaining parts taken from reference TRBV2 and TRBJ2-5, reads EPEVTQTPSHQVTQMGQEVILRCVPISNHLYFYWYRQILGQKVEFLVSFYNNEISEKSEIFDDQFSVERPDGSNFTLKIRSTKLEDSAMYFCASPTAWETQYFGPGTRLLVL.

This clonotype was detected ten times or more. This chain uses TRBV7-2 with TRBJ1-2, with 7 nucleotides matching TRBD1. V gave up 0 bases and J gave up 5 bases; unmatched junction bases: 9. There are 16 residues in the CDR3. The germline gives CDR1 SGHTA, CDR2 FQGNSA. In DNA, the CDR3 is TGTGCCAGCAGCTTAGCAGGGGGCCCCTCCTTATATGGCTACACCTTC. This encodes CASSLAGGPSLYGYTF.

This clonotype was seen just once. Given a much more abundant clone one base away, this may be a read error. The CDR3 here is CSGPVASYEQYF. The CDR3 region has the DNA TGCAGTGGTCCAGTGGCGTCCTACGAGCAGTACTTC. The chain uses TRBV20-1 and TRBJ2-7; the D is unclear. This CDR3 has 12 amino acids. The V end was cut by 7 bases, the J end by 1 base, with 11 bases between. The germline CDR1 and CDR2 sequences are DFQATT and SNEGSKA (reference sequence).

The chain links TRBV7-9 to TRBJ2-2, with D perhaps TRBD1 or TRBD2 (5 bases each). The CDR3 spans 15 residues. V lost 5 bases to trimming and J lost 3 bases, with 13 bases between them. The germline CDR1 and CDR2 sequences are SEHNR and FQNEAQ (reference sequence). CDR3 amino acids: CASSARGQDTGELFF. Here the CDR3 DNA reads TGTGCCAGCAGCGCCCGGGGCCAAGACACCGGGGAGCTGTTTTTT.

A few counts support this clonotype. The rearrangement joins TRBV15 to TRBJ2-3; TRBD1 matches 9 bases. The germline gives CDR1 LNHNV, CDR2 YYDKDF (reference sequence). The CDR3 is 15 amino acids. Trimming at V came to 4 bases and at J to 5 bases, leaving 7 bases not matched to a gene. CDR3 sequence (DNA): TGTGCCACCAGCATGAACAGGGGGCAGATAGATACGCAGTATTTT. It codes for CATSMNRGQIDTQYF.

The sample holds many counts of this clonotype. Relative to the germline gene, one junction end is altered; a read error may explain this. Here the CDR3 reads CASSYGLNTGELFF. The CDR3 DNA is TGTGCCAGCAGTTACGGACTTAACACCGGGGAGCTGTTTTTT. The J gene is TRBJ2-2, the V gene TRBV10-3, with D maybe TRBD2 (5 bases). From germline, CDR1 is ENHRY and CDR2 SYGVKD. This CDR3 spans 14 amino acids.

This clonotype appeared many times. The J gene is TRBJ2-7, the V gene TRBV2; D gene ambiguous. The V gene's germline CDR1 is SNHLY and CDR2 FYNNEI. CDR3 length: 11 residues. Trimming left V 9 bases short and J 0 bases short, with 6 bases between. The CDR3 region is CASTNSYEQYF. Written as DNA, the CDR3 is TGTGCCAGTACCAACTCCTACGAGCAGTACTTC.

The chain is built from TRBV24-1 and TRBJ2-5; tentative D call: TRBD2 (6 bases). Trimming pared 4 bases from V and 1 base from J, leaving 15 bases between. CDR3 length: 16 amino acids. Looked up from germline, CDR1 is KGHDR and CDR2 is SFDVKD. CDR3: CATSDIAEPLQETQYF. CDR3 nucleotide sequence: TGTGCCACCAGTGACATAGCGGAGCCCCTCCAAGAGACCCAGTACTTC.

This chain uses TRBV9 with TRBJ1-5, with no clear D. With 0 bases removed from V and 2 bases from J, the gap between germline ends came to 6 bases. Germline loops: CDR1 SGDLS, CDR2 YYNGEE. This CDR3 contains 14 residues. Here the CDR3 reads CASSVGHGNQPQHF. As DNA, the CDR3 is TGTGCCAGCAGCGTAGGCCACGGCAATCAGCCCCAGCATTTT.

The chain uses TRBV29-1 and TRBJ1-2; a possible D gene is TRBD1 (6 bases). This CDR3 region has 12 residues. Looked up from germline, CDR1 is SQVTM and CDR2 is ANQGSEA. Trimming cost V 5 bases and J 7 bases, with 14 bases left between them. The CDR3 here is CSVWDTCCGYTF. CDR3 coding DNA: TGCAGCGTTTGGGACACGTGCTGTGGCTACACCTTC.

This chain uses TRBV2 with TRBJ1-1; no clear D gene. Germline V gene sequence: CDR1 SNHLY, CDR2 FYNNEI. Trimming left V 11 bases short and J 5 bases short, with 15 bases between. The CDR3 runs to 12 residues. The CDR3: CAWSVIGTEAFF. DNA for the CDR3: TGTGCCTGGAGTGTAATCGGGACTGAAGCTTTCTTT.

The chain combines TRBV3-1 with TRBJ2-7; D not certain. This CDR3 is built from 12 residues. V lost 1 base and J lost 5, with 6 bases in between. The germline CDR1 and CDR2 sequences are LGHDT and YNNKEL (reference sequence). The DNA of the CDR3 is TGTGCCAGCAGCCAAGGGGGAAACGAGCAGTACTTC. This codes for CASSQGGNEQYF.

This clonotype was counted between two and nine times. This chain links TRBV2 with TRBJ1-2; a weak D match, TRBD1 (5 bases). The V gene's germline CDR1 is SNHLY and CDR2 FYNNEI. The V end lost 5 bases, the J end lost 4 bases, and 20 bases lay between the germline ends. This CDR3 contains 16 residues. In nucleotides, the CDR3 is TGTGCCAGCAGTTTATCGATAGCTGGGGGAGGCTATGGCTACACCTTC. Its translation: CASSLSIAGGGYGYTF.

The table lists this clonotype with a count of one. The gene calls are TRBV4-1 and TRBJ1-5; no clear D gene. Between the trimmed V and J ends, which lost 5 bases and 3 bases, there was a span of 14 bases. Germline V gene lookup returns CDR1 MGHRA and CDR2 YSYEKL. This CDR3 region has 15 residues. The CDR3 reads CASSYPGTSNQPQHF. The DNA for the CDR3 is TGCGCCAGCAGCTACCCTGGTACTTCCAATCAGCCCCAGCATTTT.

In its sample, this clonotype was seen many times. V is TRBV29-1 and J is TRBJ1-5; D unclear. V gave up 5 bases and J gave up 0 bases, with 11 bases separating them. The germline V gene has CDR1 SQVTM and CDR2 ANQGSEA. The CDR3 spans 14 residues. The CDR3, as DNA: TGCAGCGTTCAGTTCCCAGGTAGCAATCAGCCCCAGCATTTT. As protein: CSVQFPGSNQPQHF.